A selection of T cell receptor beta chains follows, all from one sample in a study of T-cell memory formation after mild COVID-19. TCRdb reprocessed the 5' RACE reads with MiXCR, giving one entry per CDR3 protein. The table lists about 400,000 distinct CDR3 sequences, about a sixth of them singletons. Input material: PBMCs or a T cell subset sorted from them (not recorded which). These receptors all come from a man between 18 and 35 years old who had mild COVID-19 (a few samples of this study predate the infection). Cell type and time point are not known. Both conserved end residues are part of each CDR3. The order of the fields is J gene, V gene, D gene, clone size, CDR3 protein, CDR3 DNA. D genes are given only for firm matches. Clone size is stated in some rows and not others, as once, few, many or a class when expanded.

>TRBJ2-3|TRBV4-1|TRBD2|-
CASSQSLAGGPDTQYF
TGCGCCAGCAGCCAATCTCTAGCGGGGGGGCCCGATACGCAGTATTTT
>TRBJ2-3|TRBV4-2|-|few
CASSQIRTISDTQYF
TGTGCCAGCAGCCAAATTAGGACTATTTCAGATACGCAGTATTTT
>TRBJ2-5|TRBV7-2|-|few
CASSFLQGDQETQYF
TGTGCCAGCAGCTTCTTACAGGGTGACCAAGAGACCCAGTACTTC
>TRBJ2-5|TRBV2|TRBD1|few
CASGGLTGRETQYF
TGTGCCAGCGGTGGCCTGACAGGGCGGGAGACCCAGTACTTC
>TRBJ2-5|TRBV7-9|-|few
CASSLLVQYQETQYF
TGTGCCAGCAGCTTATTGGTTCAGTACCAAGAGACCCAGTACTTC
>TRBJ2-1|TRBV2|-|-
CASTSGGRGSEQFF
TGTGCCAGCACCTCTGGGGGCAGGGGCAGTGAGCAGTTCTTC
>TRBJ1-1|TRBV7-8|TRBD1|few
CASSLGGQGFPEAFF
TGTGCCAGCAGCTTAGGGGGACAGGGGTTCCCTGAAGCTTTCTTT
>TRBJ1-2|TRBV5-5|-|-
CASSGGGHSKGGYGYTF
TGTGCCAGCAGCGGTGGGGGACACTCTAAAGGGGGATATGGCTACACCTTC
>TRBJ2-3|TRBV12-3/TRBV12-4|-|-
CASSTDFTVDTQYF
TGTGCCAGCAGTACCGACTTTACCGTAGATACGCAGTATTTT
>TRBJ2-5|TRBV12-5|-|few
CASGTVYSETQYF
TGTGCTAGTGGGACGGTTTATTCGGAGACCCAGTACTTC
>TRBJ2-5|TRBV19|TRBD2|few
CASSMRTSGGKTQYF
TGTGCCAGTAGTATGCGGACTAGCGGGGGAAAGACCCAGTACTTC
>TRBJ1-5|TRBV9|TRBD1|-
CASSVGQGTNQPQHF
TGTGCCAGCAGCGTAGGACAGGGGACCAATCAGCCCCAGCATTTT
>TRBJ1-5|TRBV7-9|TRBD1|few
CASSRGGANQPQHF
TGTGCCAGCAGTCGAGGGGGCGCGAATCAGCCCCAGCATTTT
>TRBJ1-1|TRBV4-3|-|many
CASSQESFNTEAFF
TGCGCCAGCAGCCAAGAGTCCTTCAACACTGAAGCTTTCTTT
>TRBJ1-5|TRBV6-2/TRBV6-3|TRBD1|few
CASVYRQGGNQPQHF
TGTGCCAGCGTTTATAGACAGGGTGGCAATCAGCCCCAGCATTTT
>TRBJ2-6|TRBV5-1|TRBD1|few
CASKDPGQGRGANVLTF
TGCGCCAGCAAGGACCCGGGACAGGGGCGTGGGGCCAACGTCCTGACTTTC
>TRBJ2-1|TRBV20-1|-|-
CSAGSTWSEQFF
TGCAGTGCTGGGTCTACATGGAGTGAGCAGTTCTTC
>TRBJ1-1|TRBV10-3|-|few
CAISEMENTEAFF
TGTGCCATCAGTGAAATGGAGAACACTGAAGCTTTCTTT
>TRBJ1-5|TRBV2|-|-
CASSGELESQHF
TGTGCCAGCAGTGGCGAGTTAGAGTCCCAGCATTTT
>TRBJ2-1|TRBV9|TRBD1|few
CASSGWTGSNEQFF
TGTGCCAGCAGCGGCTGGACAGGTAGCAATGAGCAGTTCTTC
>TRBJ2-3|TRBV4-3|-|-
CASSQDLAAISTDTQYF
TGCGCCAGCAGCCAAGATCTAGCCGCAATAAGCACAGATACGCAGTATTTT
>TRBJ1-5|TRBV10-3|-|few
CAISESTENQPQHF
TGTGCCATCAGTGAGTCGACAGAAAATCAGCCCCAGCATTTT
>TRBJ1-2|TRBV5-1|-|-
CASSLWVQEGGYTF
TGCGCCAGCAGCTTGTGGGTTCAGGAAGGTGGCTACACCTTC
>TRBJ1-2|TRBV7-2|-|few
CASSSPRGWNYGYTF
TGTGCCAGCAGCTCCCCCAGGGGCTGGAACTATGGCTACACCTTC
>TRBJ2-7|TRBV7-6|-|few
CASSLLTYEQYF
TGTGCCAGCAGCTTACTGACCTACGAGCAGTACTTC
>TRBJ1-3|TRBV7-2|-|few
CASSLWGAVSGLSGNTIYF
TGTGCCAGCAGCTTATGGGGGGCGGTCTCCGGTCTCTCTGGAAACACCATATATTTT
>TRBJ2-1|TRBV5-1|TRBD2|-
CASYLGTSGNEQFF
TGCGCCAGCTATCTGGGGACTAGCGGCAATGAGCAGTTCTTC
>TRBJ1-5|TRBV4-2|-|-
CASSQEGDFQPQHF
TGTGCCAGCAGCCAAGAGGGGGATTTTCAGCCCCAGCATTTT
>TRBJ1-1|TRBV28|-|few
CASSPWAAEAFF
TGTGCCAGCAGTCCCTGGGCCGCAGAAGCTTTCTTT
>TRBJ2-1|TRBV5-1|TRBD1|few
CASGLTGESYNEQFF
TGCGCCAGCGGACTGACAGGGGAGTCCTACAATGAGCAGTTCTTC
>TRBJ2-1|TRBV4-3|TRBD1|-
CASSRDRGLGNEQFF
TGCGCCAGCAGCCGGGACAGGGGGCTAGGGAATGAGCAGTTCTTC
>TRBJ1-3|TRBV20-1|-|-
CSARAQAGGNTIYF
TGCAGTGCTAGGGCCCAAGCAGGGGGAAACACCATATATTTT
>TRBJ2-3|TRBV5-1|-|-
CASSLVGEDTQYF
TGCGCCAGCAGCTTGGTAGGGGAGGATACGCAGTATTTT
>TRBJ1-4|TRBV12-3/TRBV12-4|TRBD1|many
CASSIGQAQNEKLFF
TGTGCCAGCAGCATCGGACAGGCACAGAATGAAAAACTGTTTTTT
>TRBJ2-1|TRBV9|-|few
CASSSRTAPSYNEQFF
TGTGCCAGCAGCTCCCGGACTGCGCCATCTTACAATGAGCAGTTCTTC
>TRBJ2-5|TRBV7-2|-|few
CASSLVSPQETQYF
TGTGCCAGCAGCTTAGTTTCACCCCAAGAGACCCAGTACTTC
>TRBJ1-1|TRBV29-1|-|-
CSVGGWETEAFF
TGCAGCGTCGGGGGGTGGGAAACTGAAGCTTTCTTT
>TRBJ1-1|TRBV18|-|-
CASSPSEGGTEAFF
TGTGCCAGCTCACCGTCGGAGGGAGGCACTGAAGCTTTCTTT
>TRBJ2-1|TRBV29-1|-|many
CSVWGQGGNEQFF
TGCAGCGTTTGGGGCCAAGGTGGGAATGAGCAGTTCTTC
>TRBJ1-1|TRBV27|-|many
CASSPSRRDKNTEAFF
TGTGCCAGCAGCCCCTCCCGCCGGGACAAGAACACTGAAGCTTTCTTT
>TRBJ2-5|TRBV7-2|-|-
CASSFRVGQETQYF
TGTGCCAGCAGCTTTAGGGTCGGCCAAGAGACCCAGTACTTC
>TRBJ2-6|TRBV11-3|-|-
CASSLDDEGVISGANVLTF
TGTGCCAGCAGCTTAGATGACGAGGGGGTGATCTCTGGGGCCAACGTCCTGACTTTC
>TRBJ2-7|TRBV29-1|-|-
CSVDLGSYEQYF
TGCAGCGTTGATCTGGGCTCCTACGAGCAGTACTTC
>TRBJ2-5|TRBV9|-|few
CASSVVRYSRRETQYF
TGTGCCAGCAGCGTAGTTAGGTACTCCCGACGGGAGACCCAGTACTTC
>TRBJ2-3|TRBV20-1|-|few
CSASDRNTDTQYF
TGCAGTGCTAGTGACAGAAACACAGATACGCAGTATTTT
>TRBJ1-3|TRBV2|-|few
CASSTVPGQLSSGNTIYF
TGTGCCAGCAGTACAGTCCCAGGGCAGCTTTCCTCTGGAAACACCATATATTTT